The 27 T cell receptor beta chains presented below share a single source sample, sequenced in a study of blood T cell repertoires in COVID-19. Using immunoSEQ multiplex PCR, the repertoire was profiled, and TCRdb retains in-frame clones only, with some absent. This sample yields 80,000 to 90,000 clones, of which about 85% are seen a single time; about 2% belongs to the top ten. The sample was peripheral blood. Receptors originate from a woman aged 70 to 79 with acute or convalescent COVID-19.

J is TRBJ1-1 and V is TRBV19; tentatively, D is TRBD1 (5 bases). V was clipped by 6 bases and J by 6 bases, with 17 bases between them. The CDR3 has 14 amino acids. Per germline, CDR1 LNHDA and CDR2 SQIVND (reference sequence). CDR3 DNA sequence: TGTGCCAGTAGCCATGGGAGGGGTGCGGCTGAAGCTTTCTTT. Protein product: CASSHGRGAAEAFF.

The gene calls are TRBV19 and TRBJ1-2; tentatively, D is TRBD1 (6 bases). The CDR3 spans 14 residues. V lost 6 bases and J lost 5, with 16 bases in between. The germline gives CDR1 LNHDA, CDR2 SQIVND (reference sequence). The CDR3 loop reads CASRLLGAEYGYTF. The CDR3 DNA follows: TGTGCCAGTAGACTCCTGGGGGCAGAATATGGCTACACCTTC. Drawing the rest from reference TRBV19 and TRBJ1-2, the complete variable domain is DGGITQSPKYLFRKEGQNVTLSCEQNLNHDAMYWYRQDPGQGLRLIYYSQIVNDFQKGDIAEGYSVSREKKESFPLTVTSAQKNPTAFYLCASRLLGAEYGYTFGSGTRLTVV.

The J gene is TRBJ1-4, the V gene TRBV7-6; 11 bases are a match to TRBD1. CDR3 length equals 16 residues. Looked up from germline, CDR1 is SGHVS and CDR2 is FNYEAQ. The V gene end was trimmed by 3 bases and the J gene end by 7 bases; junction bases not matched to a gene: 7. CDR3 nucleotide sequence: TGTGCCAGCAGCTTTCGGACAGGGGGCGCCGGTGAAAAACTGTTTTTT. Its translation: CASSFRTGGAGEKLFF.

CDR3 sequence: CASSLDGRNTEAFF. The CDR3 region has the DNA TGTGCCAGCAGCTTGGATGGCAGGAACACTGAAGCTTTCTTT. The chain carries TRBV5-8 and TRBJ1-1; D not resolved. This CDR3 has 14 residues. From germline, CDR1 is SGHTS and CDR2 YDEGEE. The V gene lost 0 bases and the J gene lost 1 base, with 7 bases spanning the gap.

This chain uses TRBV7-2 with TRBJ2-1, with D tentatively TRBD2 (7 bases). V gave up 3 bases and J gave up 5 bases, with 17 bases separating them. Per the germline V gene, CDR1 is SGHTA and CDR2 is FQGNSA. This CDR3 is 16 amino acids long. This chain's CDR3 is CASSFSSGGGNNEQFF. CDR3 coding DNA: TGTGCCAGCAGCTTTTCTTCGGGGGGCGGGAACAATGAGCAGTTCTTC.

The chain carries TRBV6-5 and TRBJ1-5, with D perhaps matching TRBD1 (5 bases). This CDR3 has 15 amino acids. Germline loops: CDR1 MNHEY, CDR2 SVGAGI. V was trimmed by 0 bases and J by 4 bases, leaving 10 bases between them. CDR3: CASSYSRDLNQPQHF. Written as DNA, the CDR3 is TGTGCCAGCAGTTACTCTAGGGACTTAAATCAGCCCCAGCATTTT.

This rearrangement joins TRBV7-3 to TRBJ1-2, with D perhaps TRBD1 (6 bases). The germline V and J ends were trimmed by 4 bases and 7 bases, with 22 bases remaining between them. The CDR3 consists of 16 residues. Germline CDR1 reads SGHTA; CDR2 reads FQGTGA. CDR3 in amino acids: CASSSTPGGASVGYTF. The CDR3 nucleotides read TGTGCCAGCAGCTCCACGCCGGGGGGCGCTTCTGTTGGCTACACCTTC.

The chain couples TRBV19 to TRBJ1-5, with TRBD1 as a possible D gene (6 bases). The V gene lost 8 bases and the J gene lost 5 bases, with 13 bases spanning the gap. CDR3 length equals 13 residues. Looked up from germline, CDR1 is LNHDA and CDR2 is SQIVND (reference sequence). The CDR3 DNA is TGTGCCAGTCTGCAAAACAGGGATCAGCCCCAGCATTTT. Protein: CASLQNRDQPQHF.

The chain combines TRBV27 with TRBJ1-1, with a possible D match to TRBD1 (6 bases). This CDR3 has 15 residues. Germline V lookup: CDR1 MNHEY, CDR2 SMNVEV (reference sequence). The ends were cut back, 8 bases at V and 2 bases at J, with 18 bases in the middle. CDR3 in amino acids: CASWGHRGDNTEAFF. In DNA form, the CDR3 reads TGTGCCAGCTGGGGGCATCGGGGGGACAACACTGAAGCTTTCTTT.

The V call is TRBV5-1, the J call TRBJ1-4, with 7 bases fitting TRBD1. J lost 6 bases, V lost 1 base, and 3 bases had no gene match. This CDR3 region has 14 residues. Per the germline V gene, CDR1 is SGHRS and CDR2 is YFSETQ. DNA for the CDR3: TGCGCCAGCAGCTTGTTTGACAGGGATGAAAAACTGTTTTTT. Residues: CASSLFDRDEKLFF.

CDR3 DNA sequence: TGTGCCAGCAGCCCTCGGACAGGGAGGGAGCAGTTCTTC. It encodes CASSPRTGREQFF. The chain couples TRBV7-2 to TRBJ2-1; 8 bases map to TRBD1. V shed 5 bases and J 10 bases; nucleotides not matched to a gene: 7. Per germline, CDR1 SGHTA and CDR2 FQGNSA. This CDR3 is 13 amino acids long.

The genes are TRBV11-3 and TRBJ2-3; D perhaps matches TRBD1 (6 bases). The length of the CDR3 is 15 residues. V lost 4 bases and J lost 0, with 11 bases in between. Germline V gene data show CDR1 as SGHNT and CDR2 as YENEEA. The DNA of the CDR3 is TGTGCCAGCAGCTCGGGGACACCGAGCACAGATACGCAGTATTTT. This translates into CASSSGTPSTDTQYF.

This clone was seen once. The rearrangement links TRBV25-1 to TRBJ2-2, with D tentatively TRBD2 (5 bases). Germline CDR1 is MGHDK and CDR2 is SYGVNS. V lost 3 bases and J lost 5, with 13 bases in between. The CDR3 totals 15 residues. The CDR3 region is CASSDAGKSTGELFF. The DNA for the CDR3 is TGTGCCAGCAGTGATGCCGGGAAATCGACCGGGGAGCTGTTTTTT.

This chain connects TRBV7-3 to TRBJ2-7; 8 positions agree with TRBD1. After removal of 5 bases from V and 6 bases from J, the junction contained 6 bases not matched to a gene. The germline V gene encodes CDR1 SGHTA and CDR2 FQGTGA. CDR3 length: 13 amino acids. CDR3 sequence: CASSLAGQGEQYF. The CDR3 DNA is TGTGCCAGCAGCCTAGCCGGACAGGGCGAGCAGTACTTC.

Here the CDR3 reads CASSLAGFGVSEQFF. CDR3 nucleotides: TGTGCCAGTAGTTTGGCAGGGTTTGGGGTGAGTGAGCAGTTCTTC. The chain uses TRBV19 and TRBJ2-1; the D gene is possibly TRBD1 (5 bases). The CDR3 runs 15 residues. Germline CDR1 is LNHDA and CDR2 is SQIVND (reference sequence). V was pared by 5 bases and J by 9 bases, with 20 bases between. The variable domain in full, completed from reference TRBV19 and TRBJ2-1, reads DGGITQSPKYLFRKEGQNVTLSCEQNLNHDAMYWYRQDPGQGLRLIYYSQIVNDFQKGDIAEGYSVSREKKESFPLTVTSAQKNPTAFYLCASSLAGFGVSEQFFGPGTRLTVL.

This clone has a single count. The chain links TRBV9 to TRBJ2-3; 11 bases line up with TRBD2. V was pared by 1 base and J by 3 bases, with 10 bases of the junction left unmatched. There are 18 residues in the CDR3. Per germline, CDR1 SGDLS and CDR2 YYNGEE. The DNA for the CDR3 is TGTGCCAGCAGCGTAACCGTTACTAGCGGGGGACCAACAGATACGCAGTATTTT. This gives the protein CASSVTVTSGGPTDTQYF.

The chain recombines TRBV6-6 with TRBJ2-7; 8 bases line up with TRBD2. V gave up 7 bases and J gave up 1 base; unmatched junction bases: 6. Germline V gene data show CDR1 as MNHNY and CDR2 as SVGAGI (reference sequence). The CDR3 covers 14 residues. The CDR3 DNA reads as TGTGCCAGCACGGGACTAGTAGGATCCTACGAGCAGTACTTC. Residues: CASTGLVGSYEQYF.

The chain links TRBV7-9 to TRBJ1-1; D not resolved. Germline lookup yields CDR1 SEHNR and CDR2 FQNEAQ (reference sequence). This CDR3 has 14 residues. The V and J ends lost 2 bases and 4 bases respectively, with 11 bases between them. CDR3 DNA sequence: TGTGCCAGCAGCTTAACAGCGGGGTCCACTGAAGCTTTCTTT. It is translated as CASSLTAGSTEAFF.

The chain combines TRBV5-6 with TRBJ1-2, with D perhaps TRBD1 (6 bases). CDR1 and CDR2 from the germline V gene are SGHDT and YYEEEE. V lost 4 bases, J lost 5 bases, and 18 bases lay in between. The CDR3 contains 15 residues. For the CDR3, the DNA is TGTGCCAGCAGCACACGATACAGGGCTCCATATGGCTACACCTTC. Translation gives CASSTRYRAPYGYTF.

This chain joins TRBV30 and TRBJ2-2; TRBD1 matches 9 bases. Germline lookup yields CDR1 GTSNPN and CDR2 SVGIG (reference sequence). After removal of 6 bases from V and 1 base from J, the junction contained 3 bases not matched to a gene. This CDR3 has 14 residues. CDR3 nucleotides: TGTGCCTGCCGGGGACAGGGGAACACCGGGGAGCTGTTTTTT. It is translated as CACRGQGNTGELFF.

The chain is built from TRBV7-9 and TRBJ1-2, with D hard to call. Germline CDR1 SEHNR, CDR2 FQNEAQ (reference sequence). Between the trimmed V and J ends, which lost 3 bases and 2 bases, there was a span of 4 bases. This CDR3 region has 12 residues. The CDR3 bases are TGTGCCAGCAGCTTCGAGAACTATGGCTACACCTTC. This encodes CASSFENYGYTF.

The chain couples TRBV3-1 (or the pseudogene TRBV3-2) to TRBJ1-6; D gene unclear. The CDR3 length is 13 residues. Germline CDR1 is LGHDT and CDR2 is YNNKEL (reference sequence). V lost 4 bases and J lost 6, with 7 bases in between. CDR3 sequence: CASSLGPNSPLHF. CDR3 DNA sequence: TGTGCCAGCAGCCTTGGCCCTAATTCACCCCTCCACTTT.

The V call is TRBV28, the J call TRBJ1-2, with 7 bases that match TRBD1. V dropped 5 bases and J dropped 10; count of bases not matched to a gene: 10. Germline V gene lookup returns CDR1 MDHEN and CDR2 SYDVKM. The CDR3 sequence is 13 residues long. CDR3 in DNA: TGTGCCAGCAGTCCCAATCCTCAGGGGGACTACACCTTC. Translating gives CASSPNPQGDYTF.

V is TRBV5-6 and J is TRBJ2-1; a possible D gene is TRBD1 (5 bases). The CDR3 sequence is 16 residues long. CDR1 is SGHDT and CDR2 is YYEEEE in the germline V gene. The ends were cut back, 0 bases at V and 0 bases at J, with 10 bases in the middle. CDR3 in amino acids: CASSLVLGDSYNEQFF. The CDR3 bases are TGTGCCAGCAGCTTGGTGCTAGGGGACTCCTACAATGAGCAGTTCTTC.

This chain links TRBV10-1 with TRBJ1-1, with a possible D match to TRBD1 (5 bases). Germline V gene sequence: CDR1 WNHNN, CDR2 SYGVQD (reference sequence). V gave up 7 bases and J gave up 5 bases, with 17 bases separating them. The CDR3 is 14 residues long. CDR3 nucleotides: TGCGCCAGCACCCCGCACCGGGAGGGGACTGAAGCTTTCTTT. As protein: CASTPHREGTEAFF.

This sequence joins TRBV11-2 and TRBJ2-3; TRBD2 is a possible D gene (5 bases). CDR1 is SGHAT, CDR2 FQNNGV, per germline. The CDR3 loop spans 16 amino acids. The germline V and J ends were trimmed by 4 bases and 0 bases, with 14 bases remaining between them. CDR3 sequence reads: CASSSLAGPSTDTQYF. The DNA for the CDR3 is TGTGCCAGCAGCTCGTTGGCGGGTCCTAGCACAGATACGCAGTATTTT.

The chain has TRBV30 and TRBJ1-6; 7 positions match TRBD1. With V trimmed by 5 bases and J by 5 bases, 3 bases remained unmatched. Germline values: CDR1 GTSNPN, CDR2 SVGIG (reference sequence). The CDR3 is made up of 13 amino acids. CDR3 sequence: CAWSGQNNSPLHF. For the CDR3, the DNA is TGTGCCTGGTCGGGACAGAATAATTCACCCCTCCACTTT. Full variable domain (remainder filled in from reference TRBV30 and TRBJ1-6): SQTIHQWPATLVQPVGSPLSLECTVEGTSNPNLYWYRQAAGRGLQLLFYSVGIGQISSEVPQNLSASRPQDRQFILSSKKLLLSDSGFYLCAWSGQNNSPLHFGNGTRLTVT.